The source of this TCR beta chain is a study of blood T cells in healthy people across ages. Study outcomes and limitations: There were more naive CD4+ cells and higher diversity in long-lived donors than in aged donors. Considered underestimates were the diversity estimates obtained from one million T cells.

This clonotype was detected a few times. The antigen is unknown. Primers used in a second PCR of roughly 6 to 12 cycles were a sample-barcoded 5' primer and a J-beta primer mix. Each cDNA was tagged by a template-switch adaptor containing 12 random nucleotides. Every sample produced at least 2.5 million CDR3-containing paired-end reads. TCRdb called the 5' RACE reads again in MiXCR, with one record for every CDR3 protein. The sample contains about 380,000 distinct CDR3 sequences, 50% to 60% of which appear only once. This receptor was obtained from a man in his sixties in good health. What was sequenced was blood.

The CDR3 is CASSPDGSGRGPDTQYF. The CDR3 bases are TGTGCCAGCAGCCCAGATGGTAGCGGGAGGGGGCCAGATACGCAGTATTTT. This chain uses TRBV7-3 with TRBJ2-3, with 11 bases fitting TRBD2. Per the germline V gene, CDR1 is SGHTA and CDR2 is FQGTGA. The CDR3 covers 17 residues. The V gene end was trimmed by 5 bases and the J gene end by 4 bases; junction bases not matched to a gene: 11. The full variable domain, in which reference TRBV7-3 and TRBJ2-3 provide the parts outside the CDR3, is GAGVSQTPSNKVTEKGKYVELRCDPISGHTALYWYRQSLGQGPEFLIYFQGTGAADDSGLPNDRFFAVRPEGSVSTLKIQRTERGDSAVYLCASSPDGSGRGPDTQYFGPGTRLTVL.